This T cell receptor (beta chain) originates from a study of beta chain features in type 1 diabetes. Study-level points and caveats: TCRB CDR3s were moderately but significantly shorter in Type 1 diabetes patients in all four CD4+ subsets.

V was clipped by 4 bases and J by 2 bases, with 15 bases between them. CDR3 length: 15 amino acids. The germline V gene encodes CDR1 SGHRS and CDR2 YFSETQ. What was sequenced were expressed TCRB transcripts, since all of the isolated RNA had been reverse transcribed. Profiled with immunoSEQ multiplex PCR; TCRdb holds only in-frame clones, not every one. The top ten hold around 0.016% of the sample, which has about 340,000 clones, around an eighth seen once. There are a few counts of this clone. Its antigen is currently unknown. This sequence joins TRBV5-1 and TRBJ1-1; D call uncertain. Specimen: naive CD4+ T cells from blood. This clonotype was sampled from a woman younger than 35 with type 1 diabetes. Here the CDR3 DNA reads TGCGCCAGCAGCCTTTTGAGCGGAGCTAACACTGAAGCTTTCTTT. This gives the protein CASSLLSGANTEAFF.